Listed below are T cell receptor beta chains from one sample, sequenced in a study of vaccination and CD4 T cells after COVID-19. TCRdb used MiXCR to reprocess the PCR reads, holding one entry per CDR3 protein. The sample lists about 20,000 distinct CDR3 sequences, approximately 48% occurring once. What these receptors recognize is not known. The sample was CD4+ T cells from blood, cultured in vitro. These TCRs come from a human donor who had recovered from COVID-19. The CDR3 runs from the conserved cysteine through the conserved F or W. The order of the fields is D gene, V gene, clone size, J gene, CDR3 protein, CDR3 DNA. The D gene is left open where the match is weak. Rows may omit the clone size; those that give it use once, few, many or a size class.

d_call: TRBD2
v_call: TRBV7-3
clone_size: few
j_call: TRBJ2-1
cdr3_aa: CASSLRTSGQNEQFF
cdr3_nt: TGTGCCAGCAGCTTAAGGACTAGCGGGCAAAATGAGCAGTTCTTC

d_call: -
v_call: TRBV18
clone_size: -
j_call: TRBJ1-1
cdr3_aa: CASSPTRANTEAFF
cdr3_nt: TGTGCCAGCTCACCCACCCGGGCGAACACTGAAGCTTTCTTT

d_call: -
v_call: TRBV28
clone_size: -
j_call: TRBJ2-3
cdr3_aa: CASSLVLGAGTDTQYF
cdr3_nt: TGTGCCAGCAGTTTAGTTCTAGGGGCCGGCACAGATACGCAGTATTTT

d_call: -
v_call: TRBV24-1
clone_size: few
j_call: TRBJ1-2
cdr3_aa: CATSEGVAESFYTF
cdr3_nt: TGTGCCACCAGTGAGGGAGTGGCAGAATCCTTCTACACCTTC

d_call: TRBD2
v_call: TRBV30
clone_size: few
j_call: TRBJ2-1
cdr3_aa: CAWSLTSASYNEQFF
cdr3_nt: TGTGCCTGGAGTTTAACTAGCGCCTCCTACAATGAGCAGTTCTTC

d_call: -
v_call: TRBV19
clone_size: once
j_call: TRBJ2-5
cdr3_aa: CASSPPGPQETQYF
cdr3_nt: TGTGCCAGTAGTCCCCCGGGGCCACAAGAGACCCAGTACTTC

d_call: TRBD2
v_call: TRBV24-1
clone_size: -
j_call: TRBJ2-5
cdr3_aa: CATSDLTSGREETQHF
cdr3_nt: TGTGCCACCAGTGATTTAACTAGCGGGAGGGAAGAGACCCAGCACTTC

d_call: -
v_call: TRBV21-1
clone_size: -
j_call: TRBJ2-7
cdr3_aa: CARRVYEQYF
cdr3_nt: TGTGCAAGGCGAGTATACGAGCAGTACTTC

d_call: TRBD1
v_call: TRBV20-1
clone_size: -
j_call: TRBJ1-4
cdr3_aa: CSADPGQGSEKLFF
cdr3_nt: TGCAGTGCTGATCCGGGACAGGGGAGTGAAAAACTGTTTTTT

d_call: -
v_call: TRBV6-5
clone_size: -
j_call: TRBJ1-2
cdr3_aa: CASSSRQHYGYTF
cdr3_nt: TGTGCCAGCAGTTCACGGCAACACTATGGCTACACCTTC

d_call: -
v_call: TRBV7-8
clone_size: -
j_call: TRBJ1-1
cdr3_aa: CASSLETHRTEAFF
cdr3_nt: TGTGCCAGCAGCTTAGAAACCCACCGCACTGAAGCTTTCTTT

d_call: TRBD1
v_call: TRBV7-8
clone_size: few
j_call: TRBJ1-2
cdr3_aa: CASSLQLGGGYGYTF
cdr3_nt: TGTGCCAGCAGCTTGCAGCTAGGGGGCGGCTATGGCTACACCTTC

d_call: TRBD2
v_call: TRBV18
clone_size: -
j_call: TRBJ2-1
cdr3_aa: CASSPTSDSYNEQFF
cdr3_nt: TGTGCCAGCTCACCGACTAGCGACTCCTACAATGAGCAGTTCTTC

d_call: TRBD1
v_call: TRBV20-1
clone_size: -
j_call: TRBJ1-4
cdr3_aa: CSATLTTGRRTNEKLFF
cdr3_nt: TGCAGTGCTACCCTGACGACAGGGAGAAGGACTAATGAAAAACTGTTTTTT

d_call: -
v_call: TRBV6-5
clone_size: -
j_call: TRBJ2-1
cdr3_aa: CASSYDLEINNEQFF
cdr3_nt: TGTGCCAGCAGTTACGACTTGGAGATTAACAATGAGCAGTTCTTC

d_call: -
v_call: TRBV28
clone_size: -
j_call: TRBJ1-4
cdr3_aa: CASSYPAGGRSGKLFF
cdr3_nt: TGTGCCAGCAGTTACCCTGCGGGGGGGCGCTCAGGAAAACTGTTTTTT

d_call: -
v_call: TRBV5-4
clone_size: once
j_call: TRBJ2-5
cdr3_aa: CASSWGGTSQETQYF
cdr3_nt: TGTGCCAGCAGCTGGGGCGGAACTAGCCAAGAGACCCAGTACTTC

d_call: -
v_call: TRBV12-3/TRBV12-4
clone_size: few
j_call: TRBJ2-5
cdr3_aa: CASRTEYQETQYF
cdr3_nt: TGTGCCAGCCGCACGGAGTACCAAGAGACCCAGTACTTC

d_call: -
v_call: TRBV7-2
clone_size: -
j_call: TRBJ2-5
cdr3_aa: CASSLIARRGQGRETQYF
cdr3_nt: TGTGCCAGCAGCTTAATCGCGCGGCGAGGGCAGGGGCGGGAGACCCAGTACTTC

d_call: -
v_call: TRBV10-2
clone_size: few
j_call: TRBJ1-5
cdr3_aa: CASSESRQPQHF
cdr3_nt: TGCGCCAGCAGTGAGTCGCGGCAGCCCCAGCATTTT

d_call: -
v_call: TRBV12-3/TRBV12-4
clone_size: few
j_call: TRBJ1-5
cdr3_aa: CASSLVQGGNQPQHF
cdr3_nt: TGTGCCAGCAGTTTAGTACAGGGCGGCAATCAGCCCCAGCATTTT

d_call: -
v_call: TRBV19
clone_size: few
j_call: TRBJ1-5
cdr3_aa: CATWDISDQPQHF
cdr3_nt: TGTGCCACCTGGGACATCAGTGATCAGCCCCAGCATTTT

d_call: -
v_call: TRBV28
clone_size: few
j_call: TRBJ1-5
cdr3_aa: CASSLQFPSLQHF
cdr3_nt: TGTGCCAGCAGTTTACAGTTCCCCAGCCTGCAGCATTTT

d_call: -
v_call: TRBV12-3/TRBV12-4
clone_size: -
j_call: TRBJ2-5
cdr3_aa: CASRLGYRVGFETQYF
cdr3_nt: TGTGCCAGCAGATTAGGTTACAGGGTAGGGTTTGAGACCCAGTACTTC

d_call: -
v_call: TRBV10-3
clone_size: few
j_call: TRBJ2-5
cdr3_aa: CAITGDQETQYF
cdr3_nt: TGTGCCATCACCGGGGACCAAGAGACCCAGTACTTC

d_call: TRBD2
v_call: TRBV15
clone_size: once
j_call: TRBJ2-5
cdr3_aa: CATSRASGLDQETQYF
cdr3_nt: TGTGCCACCAGCAGAGCCTCGGGACTAGACCAAGAGACCCAGTACTTC

d_call: TRBD1
v_call: TRBV6-5
clone_size: few
j_call: TRBJ1-4
cdr3_aa: CASSYLAGTGVEKLFF
cdr3_nt: TGTGCCAGCAGTTACTTAGCCGGGACAGGGGTTGAAAAACTGTTTTTT

d_call: -
v_call: TRBV20-1
clone_size: -
j_call: TRBJ1-2
cdr3_aa: CSAHNRPGGYTF
cdr3_nt: TGCAGTGCCCATAACAGGCCTGGGGGCTACACCTTC

d_call: -
v_call: TRBV2
clone_size: -
j_call: TRBJ1-1
cdr3_aa: CASTSGGETEAFF
cdr3_nt: TGTGCCAGCACCTCGGGGGGCGAGACTGAAGCTTTCTTT

d_call: -
v_call: TRBV2
clone_size: -
j_call: TRBJ1-1
cdr3_aa: CASNSMNTEAFF
cdr3_nt: TGTGCCAGCAACAGTATGAACACTGAAGCTTTCTTT

d_call: TRBD2
v_call: TRBV6-5
clone_size: -
j_call: TRBJ2-3
cdr3_aa: CASSYSYSGSMIDTQYF
cdr3_nt: TGTGCCAGCAGTTACTCGTATAGCGGGAGCATGATAGATACGCAGTATTTT

d_call: TRBD1
v_call: TRBV11-3
clone_size: -
j_call: TRBJ1-6
cdr3_aa: CASRRQGADSPLHF
cdr3_nt: TGTGCCAGCAGGAGACAGGGGGCGGATTCACCCCTCCACTTT

d_call: -
v_call: TRBV5-4
clone_size: once
j_call: TRBJ1-3
cdr3_aa: CASGSMGGRNTIYF
cdr3_nt: TGTGCCAGCGGCTCTATGGGGGGCAGGAACACCATATATTTT

d_call: -
v_call: TRBV29-1
clone_size: -
j_call: TRBJ1-4
cdr3_aa: CSVATGILGKLFF
cdr3_nt: TGCAGCGTTGCGACAGGTATTCTTGGAAAACTGTTTTTT